This entry describes one T cell receptor beta chain. This clone came up a few times. The antigen this receptor binds is unknown. No base qualities exist here, and no much larger clone lies one base off it. The donors were healthy, HIV-negative adults with no recently reported acute infections or vaccinations. Only Caucasian adults living in Nashville, Tennessee, USA were represented among the donors. CD4+ T cells were enriched by magnetic negative selection, after which naive cells were positively selected on CD45RA and the negative fraction was taken as the memory subset. Blood was collected by leukapheresis, and PBMCs were isolated by Ficoll-Histopaque density gradient centrifugation and then cryopreserved in liquid nitrogen vapor phase. Analytical flow cytometry was used to check the purity and quantity of each magnetically sorted T cell population. Genomic DNA was isolated from each sorted fraction and quantified by UV absorbance on a Nanodrop 2000c.

This specimen comes from a study of shared clonotypes between healthy human individuals (TCRdb year 2020). Notes on the research overall: A few men and a couple of women, aged 18 to 49 years, made up the cohort. Per donor, three plates each were used for CD4 naive and CD4 memory, two for CD8 naive, and one for CD8 memory. To estimate repertoire size and how much clonotypes are shared between individuals, the study performed deep sequencing of blood TCR repertoires from five healthy adults. Different laboratories and diverse techniques were used to prepare libraries and sequence TCR repertoires, to increase sequencing depth and limit assay-specific biases. Leukapheresis yielded between about 0.85 and 9.5 billion PBMCs per donor. The full study reports these points: Because the study included only a small number of donors, the genetic and exposure-history diversity represented was limited. Rarefaction of sorted-subset datasets indicated incomplete sequencing despite the large sequencing depth. When four donors were compared, the shared fraction of clonotypes was around 5% for naive CD4, 3.5% to 4% for naive CD8, roughly 2.3% for memory CD4, and 0.4% for memory CD8. Based on pairwise subsampling, the degree of clonotype sharing among donors was expected to be affected by sequencing depth. Naive subsets generally had larger estimated clonotype richness than memory subsets did. Sampling was restricted to blood, and TCR repertoires in tissue are likely to differ from TCR repertoires in blood. Compared with non-shared clonotypes, the clonotypes found in all four sorted-subset donors had higher generation probabilities.

Trimming at the junction amounts to 7 bases on V and 7 bases on J, and the germline ends lie 21 bases apart. Looking up the germline V gene yields CDR1 MDHEN and CDR2 SYDVKM. CDR3 length: 15 amino acids, cysteine to phenylalanine. Solely the CDR3 DNA is kept, with 45 bases framed from the first base. Using the deep immunoSEQ assay, multiplex PCR amplified TCR CDR3 regions from genomic DNA. Extracted genomic DNA from each cell subset was distributed evenly across all wells of several immunoSEQ 96-well plates, and each plate was treated as a replicate. Each replicate PCR for sorted subsets received roughly 0.2 ug genomic DNA, equal to roughly 29,000 T cell genomes. The purified libraries were quantified using a Qubit 3.0 fluorometer, sized with a Bioanalyzer 2100, and then quantified again using the KAPA Library Quantification kit. Every immunoSEQ 96-well plate was sequenced on a dedicated single-read 150-cycle Illumina NextSeq 550 flow cell. The source study handled its data this way. Because the immunoSEQ output held only junctional sequences and lacked quality scores, the filtering could not match the filtering applied to full-length reads. Sequences were annotated with PyIR, a Python wrapper for IgBLAST v1.9, and V/J genes and CDR3 were assigned using IMGT germline references. Reads were filtered out if the reads had weak V/J assignments (E-value above 1e-6), no CDR3, stop codons, out-of-frame junctions, or ambiguous translated residues. V3J clonotypes were defined as sequences sharing an identical inferred V gene, J gene, and CDR3 amino acid sequence. Percentage overlap between repertoires was calculated by dividing the number of shared unique clonotypes by the size of the smaller repertoire. Repertoire richness was assessed with RTK rarefaction, the Chao1 estimator, and Recon v2.1 estimates of unobserved clonotypes. Generation probabilities were computed with OLGA for all TCRbeta clonotypes obtained by the gDNA method from a handful of donors. TCRdb re-hosts the immuneACCESS table, in-frame sequences only. Its copies lack some clones; in the studies checked, an unresolved V gene accounts for under half of them, and the cause for the rest is not known. V, J and clone size are taken as reported in that table, and D and trimming were inferred from the DNA itself. The sample has over 150,000 clones on record, 65% to 70% of them singletons. More than 9% of the sample belongs to the ten largest clones.

The chain is made from TRBV28 and TRBJ2-3; the D gene is possibly TRBD1 or TRBD2, each agreeing over 5 bases. Sequencing was carried out using memory CD4+ T cells sorted from blood. What this sample's cell subset or site label stands for: CD45RA-negative fraction. The sequence came from a man aged 25-45 years in good health. The bases read TGTGCCAGCATCCCCCGGAGCGAGGGGCCTCATACGCAGTATTTT. This yields the protein CASIPRSEGPHTQYF.